The rows below give T cell receptor beta chains drawn from one sample of a study of blood T cell repertoires in COVID-19. Using immunoSEQ multiplex PCR, the repertoire was profiled, and TCRdb retains in-frame clones only, with some absent. The sample yields approximately 130,000 clones, around 83% seen once. Sequencing was performed on PBMCs or T cells enriched from blood (not recorded which). All receptors derive from a man aged 30-40 years who had recovered from COVID-19. The CDR3 runs from the conserved cysteine through the conserved F or W. D genes are given only for firm matches. The size of a clone is reported for some rows only, either as once, few or many, or as a class for expanded clones.

v_call	j_call	clone_size	d_call	cdr3_nt	cdr3_aa
TRBV2	TRBJ2-2	NA	TRBD2	TGTGCCAGCACACGGGAGGTGACCGGGGAGCTGTTTTTT	CASTREVTGELFF
TRBV11-2	TRBJ2-1	NA	TRBD1	TGTGCCAGCAGCATCCGGGACAGGTTTATCAATGAGCAGTTCTTC	CASSIRDRFINEQFF
TRBV2	TRBJ1-5	NA	TRBD1	TGTGCCAGCAGTGCGAATAGTATAGGGGGCTCTCAGCCCCAGCATTTT	CASSANSIGGSQPQHF
TRBV30	TRBJ1-2	few	NA	TGTGCCTGGAGTGGTGAAAACAGTGCCTATGGCTACACCTTC	CAWSGENSAYGYTF
TRBV10-3	TRBJ2-5	once	TRBD1	TGTGCCATCAGTGACACCGGGACAGGGCCCTCGGGGACCCAGTACTTC	CAISDTGTGPSGTQYF
TRBV11-2	TRBJ1-1	NA	NA	TGTGCCAGCAGTGAGAAGGGAATGGGGCCTGAAGCTTTCTTT	CASSEKGMGPEAFF
TRBV7-8	TRBJ2-3	NA	TRBD1	TGTGCCAGCAGCTGGGGGGCCGGGACAGGGCGCACAGATACGCAGTATTTT	CASSWGAGTGRTDTQYF
TRBV5-4	TRBJ1-4	once	NA	TGTGCCAGCAGCTTGCCCGGGACAATGGGTGAAAAACTGTTTTTT	CASSLPGTMGEKLFF
TRBV2	TRBJ2-6	few	NA	TGTGCCAGCAAGGGGATCTCTGGGGCCAACGTCCTGACTTTC	CASKGISGANVLTF
TRBV5-8	TRBJ1-5	NA	NA	TGTGCCAGCAGCTTGGCCCCGAGGCATGGCAATCAGCCCCAGCATTTT	CASSLAPRHGNQPQHF
TRBV24-1	TRBJ2-1	NA	TRBD2	TGTGCCACCGCGACTAGCGGCAATGAGCAGTTCTTC	CATATSGNEQFF
TRBV9	TRBJ1-5	NA	TRBD1	TGTGCCAGCAGCGGGGGACAGGGCGGGCAGCCCCAGCATTTT	CASSGGQGGQPQHF
TRBV18	TRBJ2-2	NA	NA	TGTGCCAGCTCACCAATCTTACTAGTGGAGCTGTTTTTT	CASSPILLVELFF
TRBV15	TRBJ1-2	NA	NA	TGTGCCACCAGCCCCGCTCAGAATGGCTACACCTTC	CATSPAQNGYTF
TRBV5-1	TRBJ2-1	NA	TRBD1	TGCGCCAGCAGCTTGCTCAGGGGGCCGTACAATGAGCAGTTCTTC	CASSLLRGPYNEQFF
TRBV3-1/TRBV3-2	TRBJ1-2	NA	NA	TGTGCCAGCAGCCAACGAACAGGGTTCGGGAACTATGGCTACACCTTC	CASSQRTGFGNYGYTF
TRBV3-1/TRBV3-2	TRBJ2-7	NA	NA	TGTGCCAGCAGCGCAGCAGGGGTATCCTACGAGCAGTACTTC	CASSAAGVSYEQYF
TRBV4-1	TRBJ1-6	few	TRBD1	TGCGCCAGCAGCCAAGAAGGACAGGGGATTTCACCCCTCCACTTT	CASSQEGQGISPLHF
TRBV7-9	TRBJ1-2	few	NA	TGTGCCAGCAGCATCTCCGAGGGCGCGGGTGGCTACACCTTC	CASSISEGAGGYTF
TRBV4-1	TRBJ1-2	NA	NA	TGCGCCAGCAGCCAAGTTAGTCCTGCGAACTATGGCTACACCTTC	CASSQVSPANYGYTF
TRBV11-2	TRBJ2-7	NA	TRBD1	TGTGCCAGCAGCCCGACAGGGGGCAAGTACGAGCAGTACTTC	CASSPTGGKYEQYF
TRBV15	TRBJ1-1	NA	NA	TGTGCCACCAGCAGAGGAGGTTCCCGGGGTGAAGCTTTCTTT	CATSRGGSRGEAFF
TRBV5-1	TRBJ1-1	NA	TRBD1	TGCGCCAGCAGCGTGGACAGGGGTCCAACAGATGAAGCTTTCTTT	CASSVDRGPTDEAFF
TRBV27	TRBJ1-4	NA	NA	TGTGCCAGCAGTACCAACAGGCCCTCTAATGAAAAACTGTTTTTT	CASSTNRPSNEKLFF
TRBV2	TRBJ2-2	NA	NA	TGTGCCAGCAGTCTCTATTACACCGGGGAGCTGTTTTTT	CASSLYYTGELFF
TRBV27	TRBJ2-2	NA	NA	TGTGCCAGCAGTGCGATGGGCAATACCGGGGAGCTGTTTTTT	CASSAMGNTGELFF